The sequence of this T cell receptor (beta chain) was determined in a study of shared clonotypes between healthy human individuals (dated by TCRdb to 2020 to 2022). About the study as a whole: Two women and a few men aged 18 to 49 years were included in the cohort. To estimate repertoire size and how much clonotype sharing occurs between individuals, the study deeply sequenced the blood TCR repertoires of roughly 5 healthy adults. For each donor, CD4 naive and CD4 memory were each given three plates, CD8 naive was given two plates, and CD8 memory was given one plate. Per donor, leukapheresis produced somewhere between about 0.8 and 9 billion PBMCs. To increase sequencing depth and limit assay-specific biases, TCR repertoire library preparation and sequencing were carried out by different laboratories using diverse techniques.

TCR CDR3 regions were amplified from genomic DNA by multiplex PCR using the deep immunoSEQ assay. Genomic DNA extracted from each cell subset was distributed evenly over all wells of several immunoSEQ 96-well plates, and each plate served as one replicate. For sorted subsets, each replicate PCR was loaded with roughly 0.2 ug genomic DNA, equivalent to 25,000 to 35,000 T cell genomes. Purified libraries were measured with a Qubit 3.0 fluorometer, size-checked on a Bioanalyzer 2100, and measured again with the KAPA Library Quantification kit. Every immunoSEQ 96-well plate was sequenced on a separate single-read 150-cycle Illumina NextSeq 550 flow cell. The study's own analysis went as follows. Because the immunoSEQ output held only junctional sequences and lacked quality scores, the filtering could not match the filtering applied to full-length reads. To assign V/J genes and CDR3, sequences were annotated against IMGT germline references using PyIR, a Python wrapper for IgBLAST v1.9. Reads were removed for weak V/J assignments (E-value above 1e-6), missing CDR3, stop codons, out-of-frame junctions, or ambiguous translated residues. V3J clonotypes were defined by identical inferred V gene, J gene, and CDR3 amino acid sequence. Percentage overlap between repertoires was computed as shared unique clonotypes divided by the size of the smaller repertoire. Three approaches were used to assess repertoire richness: RTK rarefaction, the Chao1 estimator, and Recon v2.1 estimates of unobserved clonotypes. Generation probabilities for all TCRbeta clonotypes obtained by the gDNA method from a few donors were computed using OLGA. TCRdb re-hosts the immuneACCESS table, in-frame sequences only. Its copies lack some clones; in the studies checked, an unresolved V gene accounts for under half of them, and the cause for the rest is not known. V and J calls and clone size are as listed in that table; D and trimming were resolved from the DNA. This sample comprises some 2,000,000 clones, 95% of them detected only once. The top ten clonotypes cover roughly 0.13% of the sample.

Overall study outcomes, separate from this receptor: When a handful of donors were compared, the shared fraction of clonotypes was about 5.4% for naive CD4, less than 4% for naive CD8, 2% to 2.5% for memory CD4, and roughly 0.4% for memory CD8. Because the study included a small number of donors, the genetic and exposure-history diversity represented was limited. Naive subsets generally had larger estimated clonotype richness than memory subsets. Only blood was sampled, and tissue TCR repertoires likely differ from those in blood. Pairwise subsampling led to the expectation that sequencing depth would affect the degree of clonotype sharing among donors. Rarefaction of sorted-subset datasets indicated incomplete sequencing despite the large sequencing depth. Higher generation probabilities were observed for clonotypes shared by all four sorted-subset donors than for non-shared clonotypes.

A word on this clone: Its antigen is still unknown. Base quality data are lacking; no much larger clone is found one base away. Other DNA sequences from this sample encode an identical CDR3 as well.

Healthy HIV-negative adults with no recently reported acute infections or vaccinations were included as donors. Every donor was a Caucasian adult residing in Nashville, Tennessee, USA. CD4+ T cells were enriched by magnetic negative selection; naive cells were then positively selected on CD45RA, and the negative fraction formed the memory subset. Blood was collected by leukapheresis, and PBMCs were isolated by Ficoll-Histopaque density gradient centrifugation and then cryopreserved in liquid nitrogen vapor phase. Analytical flow cytometry was used to check the purity and quantity of every magnetically sorted T cell population. From each sorted fraction, genomic DNA was isolated and quantified by UV absorbance on a Nanodrop 2000c. The cysteine opens and the phenylalanine closes a CDR3 of 14 amino acids. CDR3 DNA is the only sequence kept; it has 42 bases, read in frame from the first base. V loses 4 bases of germline sequence and J loses 1 base, and the interval between the two ends is 7 bases. CDR1 and CDR2 are read off the germline V gene as SNHLY and FYNNEI.

Sequencing input: naive CD4+ T cells sorted from blood. According to the study, the label for this sample's cell subset or site signals: CD45RA+ positively selected. This TCR derives from a man aged 18 to 35 in good health. The chain links TRBV2 with TRBJ2-2, and TRBD1 may be the D gene, going by 5 matching bases. The CDR3 here reads CASSVRENTGELFF. Here is the DNA: TGTGCCAGCAGTGTCAGGGAGAACACCGGGGAGCTGTTTTTT.